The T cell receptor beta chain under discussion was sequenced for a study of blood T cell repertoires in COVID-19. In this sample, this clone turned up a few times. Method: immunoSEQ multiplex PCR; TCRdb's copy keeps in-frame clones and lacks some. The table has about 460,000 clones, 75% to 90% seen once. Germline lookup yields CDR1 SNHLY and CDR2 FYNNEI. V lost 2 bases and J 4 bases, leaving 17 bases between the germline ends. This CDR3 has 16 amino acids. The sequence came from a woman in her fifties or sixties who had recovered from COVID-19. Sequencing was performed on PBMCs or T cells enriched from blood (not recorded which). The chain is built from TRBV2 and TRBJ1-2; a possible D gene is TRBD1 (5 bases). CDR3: CASSESPGYDPYGYTF. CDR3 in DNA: TGTGCCAGCAGTGAATCACCAGGGTACGATCCCTATGGCTACACCTTC.